This T cell receptor (beta chain) was profiled in a study of early T cells in non-severe SARS-CoV-2 infection (dated by TCRdb to 2020 to 2023). Turning to the overall study: Because TCR sequencing was done on bulk RNA from unsorted whole blood, the alpha and beta chains could not be paired. What the authors observed across the whole study: VDJdb matching was skewed toward anti-spike CD8 responses, so virus-specific expansions were likely underestimated and private and CD4 specificities were missed.

At the junction V is shortened by 1 base and J by 8 bases, with 18 bases in between. The CDR3 numbers 17 residues from cysteine through phenylalanine. Only the CDR3 region is kept as DNA, spanning 51 bases read in frame from base 1. The germline V gene gives CDR1 as LGHNA and CDR2 as YNFKEQ. This clonotype has at least ten counts. Its cognate antigen has yet to be identified. No much larger clone is present one base from it, and per-base qualities are unavailable. The study was a case-control design nested within a healthcare worker cohort in London, UK, with weekly nasopharyngeal swab PCR tests and blood sampling. Healthcare workers were enrolled in the week of the UK lockdown, from 23 to 31 March 2020, and were followed every week for up to roughly 16 weeks. Receptor amplification or capture employed 5' RACE. The sequencer listed for this sample is NextSeq 500. In the TCR library protocol, unique molecular identifiers were attached to individual cDNA molecules to correct for PCR bias and sequencing error. Sequencing covered both TCR alpha and beta chains, and within each sample the abundances of alpha and beta sequences were tightly co-correlated. As for the original processing: Decombinator V4 was used to annotate the V gene, J gene and CDR3 of the TCR sequences. Expanded TCRs were defined as changing significantly between any two time points under a Poisson model with p below 0.0001. TCR abundances were normalised to the total number of TCRs sequenced per sample and were expressed as counts per million. MAIT TCRs were defined by TRAV1-2 paired with TRAJ12, TRAJ20 or TRAJ33, and iNKT TCRs by TRAV10 paired with TRAJ18. VDJdb, accessed 1 November 2021, was searched for CMV, EBV and SARS-CoV-2 annotated TCRs, excluding TCRs annotated for multiple antigens. TCRdb reworked the public reads: Q25 trimming with fastp, MiXCR clone assembly, productive beta chains retained. CDR3 protein sequences are deduplicated, and each keeps its most common genes and DNA. Clone size and V and J calls follow TCRdb, not the original study. The sample profile shows 45,000 to 65,000 distinct CDR3 sequences; 9.5% to 11% of them were found once. Jointly, the top ten make up about 13% of the sample.

The receptor chain draws on TRBV4-2 and TRBJ1-6; possibly the D gene is TRBD1, per 5 matching bases. This clonotype originated in an adult who was a healthcare worker with PCR-confirmed SARS-CoV-2 infection or an uninfected control (not recorded which). Material for sequencing was whole blood. The nucleotides read TGTGCCAGCAGCCAAGTCCCCGGGGGAATTAGAGATTCACCCCTCCACTTT. Translated, this is CASSQVPGGIRDSPLHF.